Shown below are 30 T cell receptor beta chains from a single sample sequenced in a study of response to subunit inactivated influenza vaccine listed by TCRdb under 2018. Receptor amplification or capture employed RT-PCR. Sequencing was performed on an Illumina HiSeq 2500. The public sequencing data were trimmed at Q25 with fastp and processed into clonotypes with MiXCR by TCRdb, which kept only in-frame beta chains. When rows share a CDR3 protein, they turn into one entry using the most common DNA and genes. The sample table shows hundreds of thousands of distinct CDR3 sequences, and 7.5% to 8.5% are seen once. 13% of the sample is in the top ten clones. Sequencing was performed on PBMCs from blood, taken around 2 years after vaccination. Every receptor here comes from a man between 50 and 75 years old who received an inactivated influenza vaccine. Donor details come from another sample of the same person, matched by shared clones.

This clonotype showed up many times. The chain employs TRBV7-2 and TRBJ2-7; D unclear. Looked up from germline, CDR1 is SGHTA and CDR2 is FQGNSA. The CDR3 covers 14 residues. V was clipped by 5 bases and J by 5 bases, with 16 bases between them. The CDR3 DNA follows: TGTGCCAGCAGCCCTCAGTACGGTCGGAACGAGCAGTACTTC. This encodes CASSPQYGRNEQYF.

This clonotype was detected many times. The chain is built from TRBV10-3 and TRBJ2-7; D might be TRBD1 (5 bases). Trimming shortened V by 6 bases and J by 6 bases, and 18 bases separated the two germline ends. From germline, CDR1 is ENHRY and CDR2 SYGVKD. The length of the CDR3 is 14 residues. The CDR3 spells CAIRTMTDSGEQYF. Here the CDR3 DNA reads TGTGCCATCAGGACGATGACAGACTCCGGCGAGCAGTACTTC.

The chain recombines TRBV28 with TRBJ1-5; unclear D gene. V lost 2 bases to trimming and J lost 13 bases, with 12 bases between them. The CDR3 is 12 residues long. In germline, CDR1 is MDHEN, CDR2 SYDVKM. The CDR3 protein is CASSLPIGLQHF. CDR3 coding DNA: TGTGCCAGCAGTTTACCGATAGGGCTTCAGCATTTT.

The chain carries TRBV6-2 or TRBV6-3 and TRBJ1-5, with a possible D match to TRBD1 (6 bases). Between the trimmed V and J ends, which lost 2 bases and 7 bases, there was a span of 12 bases. Germline CDR1 is MNHEY and CDR2 is SVGEGT. This CDR3 has 14 amino acids. CDR3 in amino acids: CASSYSRGGQPQHF. DNA for the CDR3: TGTGCCAGCAGTTACAGCAGGGGAGGACAGCCCCAGCATTTT.

The sample holds many counts of this clonotype. The genes are TRBV5-1 and TRBJ2-1, with D possibly matching TRBD2 (6 bases). Per the germline V gene, CDR1 is SGHRS and CDR2 is YFSETQ. CDR3 length: 15 residues. Deletions cut 0 bases from V and 8 bases from J, with 15 bases between. The DNA of the CDR3 is TGCGCCAGCAGCTTGGCCGGCGGGGAGAACCATGAGCAGTTCTTC. Translation gives CASSLAGGENHEQFF.

This clonotype was seen a few times. The rearrangement joins TRBV4-2 to TRBJ2-1; no firm D call. Trimming stripped 0 bases from V and 10 bases from J, with 13 bases between. Looked up from germline, CDR1 is LGHNA and CDR2 is YNFKEQ. The CDR3 is 14 amino acids. The CDR3 here is CASSQDRPGGEQFF. CDR3 DNA: TGTGCCAGCAGCCAAGATCGGCCAGGCGGAGAGCAGTTCTTC.

This clonotype was counted at least ten times. This chain joins TRBV5-1 and TRBJ1-1, with 10 positions matching TRBD1. This CDR3 region has 17 residues. Germline V gene sequence: CDR1 SGHRS, CDR2 YFSETQ. J lost 1 base, V lost 6 bases, and 12 bases had no gene match. The CDR3 here is CASKSGYGTGANTEAFF. The CDR3 DNA reads as TGCGCCAGCAAAAGCGGCTACGGGACAGGGGCGAACACTGAAGCTTTCTTT.

The gene calls are TRBV10-3 and TRBJ2-2, with D maybe TRBD1 (5 bases). Germline-derived CDR1 and CDR2 are ENHRY and SYGVKD. This CDR3 contains 12 residues. The V end was cut by 3 bases, the J end by 7 bases, with 6 bases between. CDR3 in DNA: TGTGCCATCAGTGACAGGGACGGGGAGCTGTTTTTT. Its protein product is CAISDRDGELFF.

This clonotype was recorded a few times. The chain is built from TRBV10-3 and TRBJ1-5; D might be TRBD1 (6 bases). The CDR3 covers 13 residues. Trimming stripped 9 bases from V and 7 bases from J, with 16 bases between. Germline CDR1 is ENHRY and CDR2 is SYGVKD. CDR3 amino acids: CAISTGPSQPQHF. CDR3 coding DNA: TGTGCCATTTCAACAGGGCCCAGCCAGCCCCAGCATTTT.

The table lists this clonotype with a few counts. The rearrangement links TRBV20-1 to TRBJ2-3, with a weak D call TRBD1 (7 bases). CDR3 size: 16 residues. V lost 6 bases to trimming and J lost 3 bases, with 22 bases between them. In germline, CDR1 is DFQATT, CDR2 SNEGSKA (reference sequence). The CDR3 sequence: CSATPAMTGRTDTQYF. In DNA, the CDR3 is TGCAGTGCCACGCCCGCTATGACAGGGAGGACAGATACGCAGTATTTT.

This clonotype was seen a few times. The genes are TRBV3-1 and TRBJ2-2, with unresolved D. CDR3 length: 13 residues. Trimming cost V 8 bases and J 4 bases, with 11 bases left between them. Germline-derived CDR1 and CDR2 are LGHDT and YNNKEL (reference sequence). Written as DNA, the CDR3 is TGTGCCAGCCTTATGAGAGGCACCGGGGAGCTGTTTTTT. Its translation: CASLMRGTGELFF.

The chain carries TRBV5-1 and TRBJ1-5, with 8 bases fitting TRBD1. Looked up from germline, CDR1 is SGHRS and CDR2 is YFSETQ. V lost 4 bases to trimming and J lost 1 base; unmatched junction nucleotides: 7. The CDR3 runs to 16 residues. CDR3 in amino acids: CASSLGQGGSNQPQHF. In DNA, the CDR3 is TGCGCCAGCAGCCTTGGACAGGGAGGGAGCAATCAGCCCCAGCATTTT. The full variable domain, with the rest looked up from reference TRBV5-1 and TRBJ1-5, is KAGVTQTPRYLIKTRGQQVTLSCSPISGHRSVSWYQQTPGQGLQFLFEYFSETQRNKGNFPGRFSGRQFSNSRSEMNVSTLELGDSALYLCASSLGQGGSNQPQHFGDGTRLSIL.

In nucleotides, the CDR3 is TGCAGTGCTTCGGGACTAGCGGGGTCCACCGGGGAGCTGTTTTTT. The encoded protein is CSASGLAGSTGELFF. The V call is TRBV20-1, the J call TRBJ2-2, with 13 bases identical to TRBD2. Germline trimming cut 5 bases from V and 4 bases from J; bases unmatched to any gene: 4. Per the germline V gene, CDR1 is DFQATT and CDR2 is SNEGSKA (reference sequence). The CDR3 sequence is 15 residues long.

Ten or more counts support this clonotype. The chain has TRBV11-1 and TRBJ2-1; 12 bases align to TRBD2. Germline CDR1 is SGHAT and CDR2 is FQDESV (reference sequence). With 2 bases clipped from V and 10 bases from J, the junction kept 15 bases outside the gene matches. The CDR3 extends over 18 amino acids. Here the CDR3 reads CASSLPFRLAGEQGEQFF. The CDR3, as DNA: TGTGCCAGCAGCTTACCCTTCAGACTAGCGGGGGAACAGGGGGAGCAGTTCTTC.

This clonotype was counted many times. The chain is built from TRBV4-1 and TRBJ1-1; tentative D call: TRBD1 (6 bases). CDR1 is MGHRA, CDR2 YSYEKL, per germline. The CDR3 runs 12 residues. V was shortened by 1 base and J by 8 bases, with 8 bases between the two germline ends. This chain's CDR3 is CASSQVGQEAFF. Written as DNA, the CDR3 is TGCGCCAGCAGCCAAGTCGGACAGGAAGCTTTCTTT.

This clonotype was counted ten times or more. The chain links TRBV20-1 to TRBJ2-3, with 9 bases matching TRBD2. The CDR3 covers 17 residues. Germline V CDR1 and CDR2: DFQATT, SNEGSKA (reference sequence). The trim removed 1 base at V and 3 bases at J, leaving 11 bases unmatched. This chain's CDR3 is CSARGGLAGTGTDTQYF. Written as DNA, the CDR3 is TGCAGTGCTAGAGGGGGGCTAGCGGGAACGGGAACAGATACGCAGTATTTT.

This clonotype was seen at least ten times. This chain connects TRBV20-1 to TRBJ2-3; TRBD2 might be the D (6 bases). V was trimmed by 2 bases and J by 2 bases, leaving 11 bases between them. Per germline, CDR1 DFQATT and CDR2 SNEGSKA (reference sequence). This CDR3 is built from 14 residues. In nucleotides, the CDR3 is TGCAGTGCTAGAATCCCGGGGGTCACAGATACGCAGTATTTT. The encoded protein is CSARIPGVTDTQYF.

Only a few counts were recorded for this clonotype. This chain links TRBV10-3 with TRBJ2-7; no reliable D call. Germline CDR1 is ENHRY and CDR2 is SYGVKD. There are 13 residues in the CDR3. Trimming took 10 bases from V and 5 from J, leaving 18 bases between them. CDR3 sequence: CAKSASGQDEQYF. CDR3 in DNA: TGTGCCAAATCTGCGTCGGGTCAGGACGAGCAGTACTTC.

This clonotype came up a few times. The chain combines TRBV20-1 with TRBJ2-1; 7 bases agree with TRBD2. The CDR3 length is 15 residues. The ends lost 6 bases at V and 3 bases at J; junction bases unmatched: 11. Germline lookup yields CDR1 DFQATT and CDR2 SNEGSKA (reference sequence). The CDR3 sequence: CSARPAGDFYNEQFF. In DNA form, the CDR3 reads TGCAGTGCCCGGCCGGCGGGGGATTTCTACAATGAGCAGTTCTTC.

V usage is TRBV7-2 and J usage is TRBJ1-1; D not certain. The CDR3 length is 15 residues. Germline V gene data show CDR1 as SGHTA and CDR2 as FQGNSA. The ends were cut back, 1 base at V and 0 bases at J, with 9 bases in the middle. CDR3 bases: TGTGCCAGCAGCTTAGTTACACAGATGAACACTGAAGCTTTCTTT. It specifies CASSLVTQMNTEAFF.

A few counts support this clonotype. The chain is built from TRBV6-1 and TRBJ1-5, with D tentatively TRBD1 (5 bases). Per germline, CDR1 MNHNS and CDR2 SASEGT. Trimming left V 6 bases short and J 0 bases short, with 9 bases between. The CDR3 is 14 residues long. CDR3 sequence (DNA): TGTGCCAGCAGCGGACACCATAGCAATCAGCCCCAGCATTTT. It specifies CASSGHHSNQPQHF.

This clonotype was picked up many times. The chain links TRBV12-3 or TRBV12-4 to TRBJ2-2, with TRBD2 identical over 8 bases. Losses at the gene ends were 8 bases for V and 5 bases for J; bases not matched to a gene: 10. The CDR3 extends over 15 amino acids. The CDR3 is CASRPSSGRTGELFF. DNA for the CDR3: TGTGCCAGCCGCCCTTCTAGCGGGCGAACCGGGGAGCTGTTTTTT.

This clonotype has only a few counts. The chain has TRBV7-8 and TRBJ1-2, with no clear D. This CDR3 region has 14 residues. Trimming left V 4 bases short and J 1 base short, with 10 bases between. CDR1 SGHVS and CDR2 FQNEAQ come from the germline V gene. In DNA form, the CDR3 reads TGTGCCAGCAGCTCCCCGACGGATAACTATGGCTACACCTTC. Its protein is CASSSPTDNYGYTF.

This clonotype was counted at least ten times. The V call is TRBV5-1, the J call TRBJ2-7; D might be TRBD1 (5 bases). The CDR3 is 14 residues long. Looked up from germline, CDR1 is SGHRS and CDR2 is YFSETQ. V was trimmed by 3 bases and J by 3 bases, leaving 13 bases between them. The CDR3: CASSSRNRNYEQYF. The CDR3 DNA reads TGCGCCAGCAGCTCCAGGAACAGGAACTACGAGCAGTACTTC.

This clonotype was seen only a few times. The chain couples TRBV20-1 to TRBJ1-2; 10 bases are shared with TRBD1. V lost 8 bases, J lost 5 bases, and 5 bases stayed unmatched. There are 12 residues in the CDR3. CDR1 and CDR2 from the germline V gene are DFQATT and SNEGSKA (reference sequence). CDR3 sequence reads: CSLRDRGYGYTF. The CDR3 DNA reads as TGCAGTCTCCGGGACAGGGGTTATGGCTACACCTTC.

Many counts were recorded for this clonotype. The rearrangement joins TRBV29-1 to TRBJ2-2, with 9 bases fitting TRBD1. The V gene's germline CDR1 is SQVTM and CDR2 ANQGSEA. The V gene end was trimmed by 6 bases and the J gene end by 5 bases; junction bases not matched to a gene: 7. The CDR3 covers 14 residues. In DNA form, the CDR3 reads TGCAGCGTGGCCGGGACAGGGTATACCGGGGAGCTGTTTTTT. Protein: CSVAGTGYTGELFF.

This clonotype was observed many times. The chain carries TRBV5-1 and TRBJ1-1; maybe TRBD1 (5 bases). Germline lookup yields CDR1 SGHRS and CDR2 YFSETQ. Trimming pared 1 base from V and 11 bases from J, leaving 15 bases between. The CDR3 is 13 residues long. The CDR3 spells CASSLSGNAVAFF. The CDR3 nucleotides are TGCGCCAGCAGCTTGTCAGGGAACGCCGTGGCTTTCTTT.

This clonotype was seen many times. The chain links TRBV7-2 to TRBJ2-1; TRBD2 aligns across 12 bases. V trimming: 3 bases; J trimming: 7 bases; junction bases outside the gene matches: 7. CDR3 length equals 16 residues. Germline V gives CDR1 SGHTA, CDR2 FQGNSA. Written as DNA, the CDR3 is TGTGCCAGCAGCTTTGTCCTAGCGGGGGGGCGAAATGAGCAGTTCTTC. Translated: CASSFVLAGGRNEQFF.

The V and J genes are TRBV10-3 and TRBJ2-6, with D unclear. Trimming took 0 bases from V and 3 from J, leaving 9 bases between them. Germline V gives CDR1 ENHRY, CDR2 SYGVKD. There are 16 residues in the CDR3. CDR3: CAISESMGSGANVLTF. The DNA for the CDR3 is TGTGCCATCAGTGAGTCGATGGGTAGTGGGGCCAACGTCCTGACTTTC.

The chain uses TRBV5-6 and TRBJ2-3; TRBD1 might be the D (6 bases). V was pared by 3 bases and J by 4 bases, with 9 bases between. The CDR3 runs to 13 residues. The germline gives CDR1 SGHDT, CDR2 YYEEEE. This CDR3 is CASSSQGSDTQYF. The CDR3 nucleotides read TGTGCCAGCAGCTCTCAGGGGTCAGATACGCAGTATTTT.